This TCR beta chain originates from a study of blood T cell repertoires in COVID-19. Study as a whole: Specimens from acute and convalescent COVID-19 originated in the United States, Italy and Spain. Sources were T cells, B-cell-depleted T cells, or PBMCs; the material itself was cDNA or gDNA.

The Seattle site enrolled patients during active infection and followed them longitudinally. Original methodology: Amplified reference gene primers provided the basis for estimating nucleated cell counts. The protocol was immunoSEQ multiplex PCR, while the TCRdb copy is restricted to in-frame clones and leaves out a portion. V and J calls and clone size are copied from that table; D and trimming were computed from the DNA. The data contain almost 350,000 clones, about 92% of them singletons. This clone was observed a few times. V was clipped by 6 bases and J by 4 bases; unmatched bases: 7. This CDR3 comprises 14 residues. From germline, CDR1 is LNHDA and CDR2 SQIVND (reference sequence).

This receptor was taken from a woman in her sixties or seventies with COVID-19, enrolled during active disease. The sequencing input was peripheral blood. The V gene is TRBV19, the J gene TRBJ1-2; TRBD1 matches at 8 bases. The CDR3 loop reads CASRPTDRVYGYTF. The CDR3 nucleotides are TGTGCCAGTAGGCCGACGGACAGGGTCTATGGCTACACCTTC.